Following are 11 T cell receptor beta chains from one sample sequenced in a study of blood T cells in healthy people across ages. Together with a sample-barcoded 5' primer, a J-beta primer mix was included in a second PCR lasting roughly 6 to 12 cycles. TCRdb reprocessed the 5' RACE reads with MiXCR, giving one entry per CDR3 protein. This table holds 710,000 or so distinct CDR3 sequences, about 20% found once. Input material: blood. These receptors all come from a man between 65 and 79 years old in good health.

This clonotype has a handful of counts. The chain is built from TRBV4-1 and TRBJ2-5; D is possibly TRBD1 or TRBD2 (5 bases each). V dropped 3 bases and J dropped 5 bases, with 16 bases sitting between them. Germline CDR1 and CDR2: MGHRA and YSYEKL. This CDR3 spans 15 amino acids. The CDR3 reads CASSHGMGVDETQYF. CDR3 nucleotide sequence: TGCGCCAGCAGCCACGGAATGGGGGTGGACGAGACCCAGTACTTC.

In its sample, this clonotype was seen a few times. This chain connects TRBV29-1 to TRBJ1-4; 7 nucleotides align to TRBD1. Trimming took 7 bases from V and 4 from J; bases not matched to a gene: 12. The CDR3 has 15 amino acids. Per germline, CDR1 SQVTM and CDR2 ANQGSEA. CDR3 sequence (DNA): TGCAGCGCAGGGACAGTGGGGGCGAATAATGAAAAACTGTTTTTT. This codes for CSAGTVGANNEKLFF.

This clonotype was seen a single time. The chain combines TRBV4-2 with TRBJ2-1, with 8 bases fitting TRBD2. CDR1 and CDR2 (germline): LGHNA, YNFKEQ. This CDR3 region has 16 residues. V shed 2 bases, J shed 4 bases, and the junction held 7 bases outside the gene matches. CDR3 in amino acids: CASSQRSGGLYNEQFF. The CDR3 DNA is TGTGCCAGCAGCCAAAGGAGCGGGGGCCTATACAATGAGCAGTTCTTC.

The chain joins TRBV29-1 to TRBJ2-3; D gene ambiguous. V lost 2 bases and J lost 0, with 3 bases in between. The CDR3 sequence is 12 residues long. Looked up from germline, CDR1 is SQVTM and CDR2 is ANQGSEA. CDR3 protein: CSVERSTDTQYF. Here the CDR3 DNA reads TGCAGCGTTGAAAGGAGCACAGATACGCAGTATTTT.

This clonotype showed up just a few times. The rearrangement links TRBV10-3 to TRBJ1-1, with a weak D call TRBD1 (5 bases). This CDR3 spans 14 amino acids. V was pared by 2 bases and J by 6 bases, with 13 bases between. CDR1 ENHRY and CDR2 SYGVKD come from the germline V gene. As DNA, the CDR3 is TGTGCCATCAGTGAGGATGTTTCGACAGCTGAAGCTTTCTTT. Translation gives CAISEDVSTAEAFF.

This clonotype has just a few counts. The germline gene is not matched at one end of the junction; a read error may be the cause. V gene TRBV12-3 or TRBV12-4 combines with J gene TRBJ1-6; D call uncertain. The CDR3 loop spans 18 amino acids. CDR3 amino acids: CAGSLGSFFNPGGSPLHF. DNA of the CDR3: TGTGCCGGCAGTTTAGGCAGCTTCTTTAATCCGGGTGGTTCACCCCTCCACTTT.

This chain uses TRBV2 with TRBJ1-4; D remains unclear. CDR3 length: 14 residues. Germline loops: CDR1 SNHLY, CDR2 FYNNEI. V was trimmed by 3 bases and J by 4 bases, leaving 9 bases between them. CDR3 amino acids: CASSEFLDNEKLFF. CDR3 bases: TGTGCCAGCAGTGAGTTCCTCGATAATGAAAAACTGTTTTTT.

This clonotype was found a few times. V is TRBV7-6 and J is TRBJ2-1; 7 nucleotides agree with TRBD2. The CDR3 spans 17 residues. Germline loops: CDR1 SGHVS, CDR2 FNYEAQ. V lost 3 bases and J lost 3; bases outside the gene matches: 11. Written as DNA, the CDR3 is TGTGCCAGCAGCTTTTGGGGAGGGGAGAGGTTCTACAATGAGCAGTTCTTC. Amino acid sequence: CASSFWGGERFYNEQFF.

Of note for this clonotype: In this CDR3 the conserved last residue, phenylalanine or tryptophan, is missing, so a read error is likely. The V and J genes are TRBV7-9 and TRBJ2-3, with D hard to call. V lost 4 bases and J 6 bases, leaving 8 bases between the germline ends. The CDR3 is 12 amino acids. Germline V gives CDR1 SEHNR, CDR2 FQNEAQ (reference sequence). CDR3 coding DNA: TGTGCCAGCAGCTCCCTTTCGGATACGCAGTATTCT. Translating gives CASSSLSDTQYS.

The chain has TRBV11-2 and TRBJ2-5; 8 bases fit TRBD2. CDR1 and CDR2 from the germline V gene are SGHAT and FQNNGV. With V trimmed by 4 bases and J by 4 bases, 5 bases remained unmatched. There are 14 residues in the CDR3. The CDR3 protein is CASSSRGGRETQYF. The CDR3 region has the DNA TGTGCCAGCAGCTCCCGGGGGGGCCGAGAGACCCAGTACTTC.

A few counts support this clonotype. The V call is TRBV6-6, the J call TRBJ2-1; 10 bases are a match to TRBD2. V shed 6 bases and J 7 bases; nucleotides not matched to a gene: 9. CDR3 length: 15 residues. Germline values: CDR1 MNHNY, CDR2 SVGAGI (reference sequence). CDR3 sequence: CASRNLAGVENEQFF. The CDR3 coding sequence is TGTGCCAGCAGAAACCTAGCGGGAGTAGAAAATGAGCAGTTCTTC.